This T cell receptor (beta chain) was found in a study of CD8+ T cells in alopecia areata. Specified treatment: oral pan-JAK inhibitor, 5-10 mg twice daily. Germline values: CDR1 MNHEY, CDR2 SVGAGI. J lost 7 bases, V lost 5 bases, and 5 bases had no gene match. The CDR3 runs 13 residues. Reverse transcription of extracted RNA yielded cDNA, which provided the sequencing template. TCRdb's table, derived via immunoSEQ multiplex PCR, lists solely in-frame clones and lacks some. Of fewer than 150,000 clones in the sample, approximately 85% were seen once. The gene calls are TRBV6-5 and TRBJ1-5; 7 nucleotides line up with TRBD1. The sample in question was CD8+ T cells sorted from blood, obtained at week 4, from a patient treated with tofacitinib. This sequence originates from a human donor with alopecia areata. This chain's CDR3 is CASSHGQVQPQHF. The CDR3 region has the DNA TGTGCCAGCAGTCATGGACAGGTACAGCCCCAGCATTTT.